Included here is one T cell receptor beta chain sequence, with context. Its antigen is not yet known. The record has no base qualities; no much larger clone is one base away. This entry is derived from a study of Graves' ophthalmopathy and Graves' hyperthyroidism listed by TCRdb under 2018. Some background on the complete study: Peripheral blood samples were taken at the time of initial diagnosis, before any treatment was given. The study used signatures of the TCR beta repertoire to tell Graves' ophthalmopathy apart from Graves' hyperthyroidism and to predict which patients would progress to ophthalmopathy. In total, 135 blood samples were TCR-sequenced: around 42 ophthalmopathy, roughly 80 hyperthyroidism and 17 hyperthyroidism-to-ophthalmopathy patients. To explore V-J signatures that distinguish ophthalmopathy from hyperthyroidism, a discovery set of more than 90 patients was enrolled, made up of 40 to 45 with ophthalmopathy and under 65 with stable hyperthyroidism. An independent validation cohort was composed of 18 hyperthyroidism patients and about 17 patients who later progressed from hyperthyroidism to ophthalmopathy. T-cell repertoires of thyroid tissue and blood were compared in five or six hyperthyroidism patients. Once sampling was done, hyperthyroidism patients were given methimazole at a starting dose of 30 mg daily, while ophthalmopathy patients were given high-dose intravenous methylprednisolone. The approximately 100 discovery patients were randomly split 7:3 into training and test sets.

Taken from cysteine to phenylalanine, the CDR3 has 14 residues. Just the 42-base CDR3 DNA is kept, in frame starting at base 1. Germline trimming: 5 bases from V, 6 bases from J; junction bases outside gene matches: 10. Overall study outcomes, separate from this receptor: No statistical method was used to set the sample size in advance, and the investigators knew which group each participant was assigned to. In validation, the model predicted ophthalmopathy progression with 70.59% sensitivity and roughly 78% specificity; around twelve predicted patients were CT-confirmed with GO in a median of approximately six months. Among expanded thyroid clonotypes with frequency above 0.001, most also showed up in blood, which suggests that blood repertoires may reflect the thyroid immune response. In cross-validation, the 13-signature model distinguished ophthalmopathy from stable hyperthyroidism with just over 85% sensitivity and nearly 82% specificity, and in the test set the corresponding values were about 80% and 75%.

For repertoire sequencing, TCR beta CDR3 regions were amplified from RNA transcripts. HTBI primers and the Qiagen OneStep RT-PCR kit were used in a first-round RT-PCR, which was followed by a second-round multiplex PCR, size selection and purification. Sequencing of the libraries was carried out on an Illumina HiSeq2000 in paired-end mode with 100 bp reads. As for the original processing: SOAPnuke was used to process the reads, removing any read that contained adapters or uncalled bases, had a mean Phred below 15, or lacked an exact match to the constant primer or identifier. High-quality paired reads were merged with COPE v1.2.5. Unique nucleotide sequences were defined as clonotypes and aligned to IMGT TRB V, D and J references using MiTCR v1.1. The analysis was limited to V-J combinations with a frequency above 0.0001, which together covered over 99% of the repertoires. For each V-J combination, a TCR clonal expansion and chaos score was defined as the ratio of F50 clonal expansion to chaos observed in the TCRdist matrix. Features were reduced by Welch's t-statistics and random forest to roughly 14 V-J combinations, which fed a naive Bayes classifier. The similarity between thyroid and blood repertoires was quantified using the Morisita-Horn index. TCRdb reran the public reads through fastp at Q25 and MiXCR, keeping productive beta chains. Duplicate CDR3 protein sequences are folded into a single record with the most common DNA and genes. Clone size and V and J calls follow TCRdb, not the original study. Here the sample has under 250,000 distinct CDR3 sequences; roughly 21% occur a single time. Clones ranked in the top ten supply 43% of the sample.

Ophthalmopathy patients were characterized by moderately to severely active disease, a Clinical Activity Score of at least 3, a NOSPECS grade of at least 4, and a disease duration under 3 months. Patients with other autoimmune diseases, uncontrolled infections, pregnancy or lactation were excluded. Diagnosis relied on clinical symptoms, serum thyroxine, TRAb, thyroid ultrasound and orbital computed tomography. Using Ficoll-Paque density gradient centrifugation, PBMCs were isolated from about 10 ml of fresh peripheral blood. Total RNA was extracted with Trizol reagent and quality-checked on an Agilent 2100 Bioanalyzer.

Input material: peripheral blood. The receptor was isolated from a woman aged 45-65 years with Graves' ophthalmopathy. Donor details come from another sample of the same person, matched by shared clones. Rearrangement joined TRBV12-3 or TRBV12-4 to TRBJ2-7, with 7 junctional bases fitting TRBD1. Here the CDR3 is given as CASSRGRTGGEQYF. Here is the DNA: TGTGCCAGCAGTAGGGGAAGGACAGGAGGCGAGCAGTACTTC.